Each of the 30 T cell receptor beta chains below was sequenced from the same sample in a study of sequential checkpoint blockade in melanoma. Treatment given: randomized to nivolumab then ipilimumab (arm A) or the reverse (arm B). The protocol was immunoSEQ multiplex PCR, while the TCRdb copy is restricted to in-frame clones and leaves out a portion. The table lists 13,000 or so clones, 21% of them singletons. The material sequenced was tumor tissue (inferred from file names), taken from a patient given nivolumab and ipilimumab in sequence. The receptors come from a human donor with melanoma.

This rearrangement joins TRBV18 to TRBJ2-7; 9 bases are a match to TRBD1. After removal of 2 bases from V and 5 bases from J, the junction contained 10 bases not matched to a gene. CDR1 is KGHSH and CDR2 is LQKENI in the germline V gene. The length of the CDR3 is 16 residues. The CDR3 loop reads CASSPGWDRELHEQYF. CDR3 DNA: TGTGCCAGCTCACCAGGCTGGGACAGGGAGCTCCACGAGCAGTACTTC.

The sample holds a few counts of this clone. CDR3 DNA sequence: TGTGCCAGCAGCTTAGCCTCCGGGACTAGCGGAAACATTCAGTACTTC. Its protein is CASSLASGTSGNIQYF. The rearrangement uses TRBV7-6 and TRBJ2-4; 11 bases agree with TRBD2. V dropped 0 bases and J dropped 6; count of bases not matched to a gene: 4. The CDR3 consists of 16 residues. Germline CDR1 SGHVS, CDR2 FNYEAQ.

This clone has a handful of counts. The chain employs TRBV6-4 and TRBJ2-7, with 10 nucleotides matching TRBD1. The CDR3 contains 14 residues. With 6 bases clipped from V and 6 bases from J, the junction kept 8 bases outside the gene matches. Germline V gene data show CDR1 as MRHNA and CDR2 as SNTAGT. In nucleotides, the CDR3 is TGTGCCAGCAGCAGATCCGGGACAGGGGCCGAGCAGTACTTC. This codes for CASSRSGTGAEQYF.

In its sample, this clone was seen a few times. This chain connects TRBV2 to TRBJ2-1; D remains ambiguous. This CDR3 has 15 residues. Germline V lookup: CDR1 SNHLY, CDR2 FYNNEI. Trimming pared 8 bases from V and 8 bases from J, leaving 22 bases between. The CDR3 region is CASAPPGSRLDEQFF. CDR3 nucleotides: TGTGCCAGCGCACCGCCGGGTTCCCGGCTAGATGAGCAGTTCTTC.

By its share, this clone is medium-sized. The chain recombines TRBV6-8 with TRBJ2-5; perhaps TRBD1 as D (6 bases). Trimming stripped 6 bases from V and 2 bases from J, with 10 bases between. The CDR3 consists of 13 residues. The germline V gene has CDR1 MNHGY and CDR2 SAAAGT. CDR3 DNA sequence: TGTGCCAGCAGAAAGGGGGTACAAGAGACCCAGTACTTC. Amino acid sequence: CASRKGVQETQYF.

This clone has only a few counts. CDR3 protein: CATSRDLLSGNYGYTF. CDR3 bases: TGTGCCACCAGCAGAGATCTCCTGTCTGGAAACTATGGCTACACCTTC. This sequence joins TRBV15 and TRBJ1-2; no definite D call. Germline V CDR1 and CDR2: LNHNV, YYDKDF (reference sequence). The CDR3 is 16 amino acids. The V gene lost 0 bases and the J gene lost 2 bases, with 13 bases spanning the gap.

This clone has a count of ten or more. The chain links TRBV11-3 to TRBJ1-1; D may be TRBD1 (6 bases). Germline assignment: CDR1 SGHNT and CDR2 YENEEA. Trimming took 6 bases from V and 3 from J, leaving 17 bases between them. The CDR3 sequence is 15 residues long. CDR3 in DNA: TGTGCCAGCAGAGACCCTGGGACATTTGACACTGAAGCTTTCTTT. This sequence encodes CASRDPGTFDTEAFF.

The V call is TRBV11-3, the J call TRBJ2-1; D may be TRBD1 (6 bases). V lost 5 bases and J lost 1, with 18 bases in between. The CDR3 consists of 17 residues. Per the germline V gene, CDR1 is SGHNT and CDR2 is YENEEA. CDR3: CASSQSINRDSYNEQFF. DNA for the CDR3: TGTGCCAGCAGCCAGTCGATAAACAGGGATTCCTACAATGAGCAGTTCTTC.

This clone appeared a few times. The chain employs TRBV11-3 and TRBJ1-1; no clear D gene. Germline lookup yields CDR1 SGHNT and CDR2 YENEEA. The V end lost 5 bases, the J end lost 7 bases, and 23 bases lay between the germline ends. The CDR3 consists of 16 residues. The CDR3 region has the DNA TGTGCCAGCAGCCTCACGGCGGGGTCAGTCGGCATTGAAGCTTTCTTT. It yields the protein CASSLTAGSVGIEAFF.

CDR3 nucleotide sequence: TGTGCCAGCAGCCTCCAGGGGAGCTCACCCCTCCACTTT. This encodes CASSLQGSSPLHF. The chain uses TRBV7-1 and TRBJ1-6, with D possibly being TRBD1 (6 bases). TRBV7-1 is an ORF, and what it does is uncertain. The CDR3 has 13 amino acids. The V end was cut by 5 bases, the J end by 10 bases, with 12 bases between.

The chain joins TRBV9 to TRBJ2-7, with TRBD2 as a possible D gene (6 bases). The CDR3 is 12 amino acids. Germline V gene lookup returns CDR1 SGDLS and CDR2 YYNGEE. Trimming removed 3 bases from V and 6 bases from J, with 10 bases in between. CDR3 amino acids: CASSGMEGEQYF. CDR3 DNA: TGTGCCAGCAGCGGAATGGAGGGCGAGCAGTACTTC.

In its sample, this clone was seen a few times. The chain couples TRBV6-8 to TRBJ2-5; D might be TRBD2 (5 bases). V lost 6 bases, J lost 4 bases, and 15 bases lay in between. CDR1 and CDR2 from the germline V gene are MNHGY and SAAAGT. CDR3 length: 14 residues. The CDR3 is CASSRGHPPETQYF. The CDR3 DNA follows: TGTGCCAGCAGCCGGGGTCACCCCCCAGAGACCCAGTACTTC.

This clone was found a few times. This rearrangement joins TRBV10-3 to TRBJ1-3, with TRBD1 as a possible D gene (6 bases). This CDR3 region has 15 residues. CDR1 and CDR2 from the germline V gene are ENHRY and SYGVKD. The ends were cut back, 2 bases at V and 2 bases at J, with 10 bases in the middle. The CDR3 loop reads CAISERGDAGNTIYF. CDR3 sequence (DNA): TGTGCCATCAGTGAGAGGGGGGACGCTGGAAACACCATATATTTT.

This clone was recorded many times. The chain joins TRBV4-1 to TRBJ2-7, with TRBD1 matching 8 bases. Germline CDR1 reads MGHRA; CDR2 reads YSYEKL. The CDR3 is 16 amino acids. The V segment lost 0 bases and the J segment 3 bases; nucleotides outside the gene matches: 7. CDR3 bases: TGCGCCAGCAGCCAAGATCTGGGGACAGGCGACTACGAGCAGTACTTC. It specifies CASSQDLGTGDYEQYF.

In its sample, this clone was seen many times. The rearrangement uses TRBV28 and TRBJ1-4, with a tentative D call TRBD1 (5 bases). This CDR3 comprises 16 residues. Germline lookup yields CDR1 MDHEN and CDR2 SYDVKM. Between the trimmed V and J ends, which lost 2 bases and 8 bases, there was a span of 18 bases. The CDR3 region has the DNA TGTGCCAGCAGTTTAGGGCCGGGGGAACTTCTGGAAAAACTGTTTTTT. Protein sequence: CASSLGPGELLEKLFF. The variable domain in full, with the rest retrieved from reference TRBV28 and TRBJ1-4, is DVKVTQSSRYLVKRTGEKVFLECVQDMDHENMFWYRQDPGLGLRLIYFSYDVKMKEKGDIPEGYSVSREKKERFSLILESASTNQTSMYLCASSLGPGELLEKLFFGSGTQLSVL.

This rearrangement joins TRBV28 to TRBJ1-1, with D uncertain. Trimming removed 6 bases from V and 1 base from J, with 9 bases in between. This CDR3 contains 13 residues. Germline V lookup: CDR1 MDHEN, CDR2 SYDVKM. CDR3: CASSPSTNTEAFF. The CDR3 DNA reads as TGTGCCAGCAGCCCCTCTACGAACACTGAAGCTTTCTTT.

This clone appeared a few times. The chain links TRBV6-8 to TRBJ1-5; 9 nucleotides match TRBD1. Germline trimming cut 5 bases from V and 3 bases from J; bases unmatched to any gene: 5. The CDR3 has 15 residues. Germline V CDR1 and CDR2: MNHGY, SAAAGT. The CDR3 region has the DNA TGTGCCAGCAGTACGGGACAGGGTAACAATCAGCCCCAGCATTTT. The encoded protein is CASSTGQGNNQPQHF.

The chain is built from TRBV5-1 and TRBJ2-3; 8 bases are a match to TRBD2. The CDR3 consists of 15 residues. Germline lookup yields CDR1 SGHRS and CDR2 YFSETQ. V lost 0 bases to trimming and J lost 3 bases; unmatched junction nucleotides: 3. The CDR3 DNA sequence: TGCGCCAGCAGCTTGGACGGCGGGGGGACAGATACGCAGTATTTT. Its translation is CASSLDGGGTDTQYF.

A single count supports this clone. The chain uses TRBV5-1 and TRBJ2-5, with 9 bases that match TRBD1. CDR1 is SGHRS, CDR2 YFSETQ, per germline. The CDR3 has 16 amino acids. The V gene end was trimmed by 2 bases and the J gene end by 5 bases; junction bases not matched to a gene: 10. Here the CDR3 DNA reads TGCGCCAGCAGCTTACCCCAGGGACAGGGCCGGGAGACCCAGTACTTC. Translated, it gives CASSLPQGQGRETQYF.

This clone has just one count. The chain combines TRBV18 with TRBJ1-2; D remains unclear. Trimming took 0 bases from V and 2 from J, leaving 4 bases between them. Germline V gene lookup returns CDR1 KGHSH and CDR2 LQKENI. The CDR3 spans 13 residues. For the CDR3, the DNA is TGTGCCAGCTCACCACCAGGGAACTATGGCTACACCTTC. This sequence encodes CASSPPGNYGYTF.

This clone was found a few times. The V gene is TRBV4-1, the J gene TRBJ2-1; 12 bases are a match to TRBD2. This CDR3 is built from 18 residues. Trimming cost V 3 bases and J 7 bases; bases outside gene matches: 13. Germline CDR1 and CDR2: MGHRA and YSYEKL. As DNA, the CDR3 is TGCGCCAGCAGCCACCTCGGACTAGCGGGGCCTAGGGGGAATGAGCAGTTCTTC. Translated: CASSHLGLAGPRGNEQFF.

This clone occurred many times. The genes are TRBV6-8 and TRBJ1-5; 8 nucleotides match TRBD1. With V trimmed by 6 bases and J by 0 bases, 7 bases remained unmatched. The CDR3 contains 16 residues. Germline values: CDR1 MNHGY, CDR2 SAAAGT. The CDR3 DNA reads TGTGCCAGCAGACGGACAGGGAGGAATAGCAATCAGCCCCAGCATTTT. This translates into CASRRTGRNSNQPQHF.

This chain links TRBV28 with TRBJ2-5, with 15 positions matching TRBD2. V shed 0 bases and J 4 bases; nucleotides not matched to a gene: 9. The germline V gene encodes CDR1 MDHEN and CDR2 SYDVKM. The CDR3 has 19 residues. The CDR3 nucleotides read TGTGCCAGCAGTTTATGGATTGGACTAGCGGGAGGGGACGCAGAGACCCAGTACTTC. It is translated as CASSLWIGLAGGDAETQYF.

This clone was counted between two and nine times. The chain couples TRBV1 to TRBJ1-2. TRBV1 is flagged as a pseudogene. The length of the CDR3 is 14 residues. This chain's CDR3 is CASSQDPGASGYTF. Here the CDR3 DNA reads TGCGCCAGCAGCCAAGATCCCGGGGCTAGTGGCTACACCTTC.

The CDR3 reads CASNPGGTMFEQYF. CDR3 in DNA: TGTGCCAGTAACCCAGGGGGGACGATGTTCGAGCAGTACTTC. V gene TRBV19 combines with J gene TRBJ2-7; D perhaps matches TRBD1 (7 bases). This CDR3 has 14 amino acids. V lost 7 bases and J lost 6, with 19 bases in between. From germline, CDR1 is LNHDA and CDR2 SQIVND (reference sequence).

V usage is TRBV28 and J usage is TRBJ1-6; D is possibly TRBD1 (5 bases). Per the germline V gene, CDR1 is MDHEN and CDR2 is SYDVKM. V lost 7 bases, J lost 9 bases, and 10 bases lay in between. The CDR3 has 12 amino acids. As DNA, the CDR3 is TGTGCCAGCAACGACCAGGGTTCACCCCTCCACTTT. Amino acids: CASNDQGSPLHF.

CDR3 region: CASSRDGGGSNQETQYF. Written as DNA, the CDR3 is TGTGCCAGCAGCCGGGACGGAGGGGGTTCGAATCAAGAGACCCAGTACTTC. This chain connects TRBV9 to TRBJ2-5; either TRBD1 or TRBD2 may fit D (6 bases each). From germline, CDR1 is SGDLS and CDR2 YYNGEE. V was shortened by 4 bases and J by 2 bases, with 21 bases between the two germline ends. The CDR3 is made up of 17 amino acids.

The rearrangement uses TRBV11-3 and TRBJ2-7, with D perhaps matching TRBD2 (6 bases). The CDR3 sequence is 16 residues long. V lost 3 bases to trimming and J lost 3 bases, with 18 bases between them. The germline V gene has CDR1 SGHNT and CDR2 YENEEA. The CDR3 DNA reads as TGTGCCAGCAGCTTGGAGGCCGGGACTGACTACTACGAGCAGTACTTC. Amino acids: CASSLEAGTDYYEQYF.

The V call is TRBV18, the J call TRBJ2-1, with TRBD1 matching 10 bases. The CDR3 has 17 residues. The germline V gene has CDR1 KGHSH and CDR2 LQKENI. V shed 1 base, J shed 5 bases, and the junction held 8 bases outside the gene matches. The CDR3 nucleotides read TGTGCCAGCTCACCACGGATTGTTGGACAGGGGGACAATGAGCAGTTCTTC. Translated, it gives CASSPRIVGQGDNEQFF.

This clone was seen a handful of times. The CDR3 region is CATKDRGGPEINEKLFF. The CDR3 region has the DNA TGTGCCACTAAGGACAGGGGGGGTCCGGAGATAAATGAAAAACTGTTTTTT. The chain is built from TRBV15 and TRBJ1-4; 10 bases align to TRBD1. This CDR3 comprises 17 residues. V lost 9 bases, J lost 5 bases, and 15 bases stayed unmatched. The germline V gene has CDR1 LNHNV and CDR2 YYDKDF (reference sequence).